Listed here are 20 T cell receptor beta chains from one sample, sequenced in a study of blood T cell repertoires in COVID-19. Some clones are missing from TCRdb's copy, which holds only in-frame ones; the method was immunoSEQ multiplex PCR. This table holds some 350,000 clones, 88% found once. The sequencing sample was made of PBMCs or T cells enriched from blood (not recorded which). The origin of the receptors is a young man who had recovered from COVID-19.

The chain has TRBV28 and TRBJ1-2; D may be TRBD1 (6 bases). TRBJ2-7 explains the end of the DNA better; the J call may be wrong. CDR3 length: 12 amino acids. From germline, CDR1 is MDHEN and CDR2 SYDVKM. The CDR3 loop is CASSATARGQYF. The CDR3 DNA sequence: TGTGCCAGCAGTGCCACGGCCAGGGGGCAGTACTTC.

The chain is built from TRBV7-9 and TRBJ2-1, with a weak D call TRBD2 (5 bases). V was shortened by 5 bases and J by 1 base, with 18 bases between the two germline ends. Germline V gives CDR1 SEHNR, CDR2 FQNEAQ (reference sequence). The CDR3 length is 17 residues. CDR3 loop: CASSSTGKSVSYNEQFF. The CDR3 DNA follows: TGTGCCAGCAGCAGCACGGGGAAAAGCGTTTCCTACAATGAGCAGTTCTTC. Full variable domain (missing parts from reference TRBV7-9 and TRBJ2-1): DTGVSQNPRHKITKRGQNVTFRCDPISEHNRLYWYRQTLGQGPEFLTYFQNEAQLEKSRLLSDRFSAERPKGSFSTLEIQRTEQGDSAMYLCASSSTGKSVSYNEQFFGPGTRLTVL.

This clone came up once. This sequence joins TRBV7-9 and TRBJ1-6; tentative D call: TRBD1 (6 bases). Germline CDR1 SEHNR, CDR2 FQNEAQ (reference sequence). Trimming took 7 bases from V and 9 from J, leaving 19 bases between them. CDR3 length: 15 amino acids. Written as DNA, the CDR3 is TGTGCCAGCACCCAGTCGTCGGGGGGCACTTCACCCCTCCACTTT. As protein: CASTQSSGGTSPLHF.

The chain combines TRBV28 with TRBJ2-5; maybe TRBD1 (6 bases). This CDR3 contains 15 residues. The V gene's germline CDR1 is MDHEN and CDR2 SYDVKM. V was clipped by 6 bases and J by 1 base, with 15 bases between them. CDR3 in DNA: TGTGCCAGCAGGGTACCACAGGGATCCCAAGAGACCCAGTACTTC. It translates to CASRVPQGSQETQYF.

The gene calls are TRBV7-9 and TRBJ2-7; 12 bases line up with TRBD2. The CDR3 has 15 residues. Looked up from germline, CDR1 is SEHNR and CDR2 is FQNEAQ (reference sequence). The V gene end was trimmed by 7 bases and the J gene end by 7 bases; junction bases not matched to a gene: 11. This CDR3 is CASTPGGLAGREQYF. The CDR3 DNA is TGTGCCAGCACCCCCGGCGGACTAGCGGGGCGGGAGCAGTACTTC.

This chain joins TRBV7-9 and TRBJ1-6, with 7 nucleotides matching TRBD1. The ends lost 1 base at V and 10 bases at J; junction bases unmatched: 7. The length of the CDR3 is 15 residues. Germline CDR1 and CDR2: SEHNR and FQNEAQ (reference sequence). DNA for the CDR3: TGTGCCAGCAGCTTAGGGCAGGGGGATCGGTCACCCCTCCACTTT. Translating it yields CASSLGQGDRSPLHF.

This chain's CDR3 is CASQGPGTANTGELFF. The CDR3 coding sequence is TGTGCCTCACAGGGACCCGGGACAGCGAACACCGGGGAGCTGTTTTTT. V usage is TRBV24-1 and J usage is TRBJ2-2, with 7 bases lining up with TRBD1. The CDR3 is 16 residues long. The trim removed 12 bases at V and 0 bases at J, leaving 12 bases unmatched. The germline V gene has CDR1 KGHDR and CDR2 SFDVKD.

This chain connects TRBV28 to TRBJ2-7; D perhaps matches TRBD1 (5 bases). CDR1 MDHEN and CDR2 SYDVKM come from the germline V gene. This CDR3 is 15 amino acids long. The ends were cut back, 4 bases at V and 6 bases at J, with 19 bases in the middle. The CDR3 region is CASSSSLGAPSEQYF. Written as DNA, the CDR3 is TGTGCCAGCAGTTCCTCCTTAGGGGCGCCAAGCGAGCAGTACTTC.

The genes are TRBV28 and TRBJ2-3; D remains ambiguous. V lost 3 bases and J lost 6, with 10 bases in between. CDR1 and CDR2 from the germline V gene are MDHEN and SYDVKM. This CDR3 comprises 13 residues. The DNA for the CDR3 is TGTGCCAGCAGTTTTCAGTTGAGGGATACGCAGTATTTT. This translates into CASSFQLRDTQYF.

This clone has just a few counts. V gene TRBV7-2 combines with J gene TRBJ1-2, with TRBD1 as a possible D gene (5 bases). The CDR3 has 15 residues. Germline V gene data show CDR1 as SGHTA and CDR2 as FQGNSA. Trimming shortened V by 5 bases and J by 3 bases, and 16 bases separated the two germline ends. The DNA for the CDR3 is TGTGCCAGCAGCCCGGCAGGGAATGGGGACTATGGCTACACCTTC. This translates into CASSPAGNGDYGYTF.

This rearrangement joins TRBV18 to TRBJ2-7, with TRBD1 identical over 9 bases. The CDR3 is made up of 16 amino acids. Per germline, CDR1 KGHSH and CDR2 LQKENI. The ends lost 3 bases at V and 1 base at J; junction bases unmatched: 7. CDR3 sequence reads: CASSPSQGATSYEQYF. The CDR3 region has the DNA TGTGCCAGCTCACCGTCACAGGGGGCAACGTCCTACGAGCAGTACTTC.

The chain joins TRBV6-5 to TRBJ1-3, with D maybe TRBD1 (5 bases). This CDR3 has 15 amino acids. The V end was cut by 6 bases, the J end by 4 bases, with 16 bases between. The germline gives CDR1 MNHEY, CDR2 SVGAGI. CDR3 nucleotides: TGTGCCAGCAGCCCGTCTTGGGGCTCAGGAAACACCATATATTTT. Its protein product is CASSPSWGSGNTIYF.

V is TRBV18 and J is TRBJ2-1, with a weak D call TRBD1 (6 bases). The ends were cut back, 2 bases at V and 8 bases at J, with 19 bases in the middle. This CDR3 has 16 amino acids. Germline CDR1 reads KGHSH; CDR2 reads LQKENI. CDR3 nucleotides: TGTGCCAGCTCACCAACGACAGGTGACAACTGGTATGAGCAGTTCTTC. It encodes CASSPTTGDNWYEQFF.

V usage is TRBV5-4 and J usage is TRBJ2-2, with TRBD2 as a possible D gene (6 bases). Per the germline V gene, CDR1 is SGHNT and CDR2 is YYREEE (reference sequence). This CDR3 has 15 amino acids. The V end was cut by 3 bases, the J end by 1 base, with 10 bases between. The CDR3 region is CASSSTRGNTGELFF. Written as DNA, the CDR3 is TGTGCCAGCAGCTCGACTAGGGGGAACACCGGGGAGCTGTTTTTT. The full variable domain, rest sourced from reference TRBV5-4 and TRBJ2-2, is ETGVTQSPTHLIKTRGQQVTLRCSSQSGHNTVSWYQQALGQGPQFIFQYYREEENGRGNFPPRFSGLQFPNYSSELNVNALELDDSALYLCASSSTRGNTGELFFGEGSRLTVL.

The genes are TRBV4-2 and TRBJ2-7; 10 bases fit TRBD2. The CDR3 is 17 amino acids. V lost 3 bases, J lost 3 bases, and 11 bases stayed unmatched. Germline V lookup: CDR1 LGHNA, CDR2 YNFKEQ. CDR3 DNA: TGTGCCAGCAGCCAGGGGTACACTAGCGGGACTTACTACGAGCAGTACTTC. This sequence encodes CASSQGYTSGTYYEQYF.

This clone occurred once. DNA of the CDR3: TGTGCCAGCAGTGTACTTACAGGGGGCACAGATACGCAGTATTTT. It yields the protein CASSVLTGGTDTQYF. The rearrangement uses TRBV25-1 and TRBJ2-3; 7 bases align to TRBD1. The V gene's germline CDR1 is MGHDK and CDR2 SYGVNS. The CDR3 covers 15 residues. V shed 4 bases and J 1 base; nucleotides not matched to a gene: 5.

The chain has TRBV5-4 and TRBJ2-7; the D gene is possibly TRBD1 (6 bases). V lost 1 base to trimming and J lost 4 bases, with 12 bases between them. This CDR3 has 14 amino acids. Germline assignment: CDR1 SGHNT and CDR2 YYREEE (reference sequence). In nucleotides, the CDR3 is TGTGCCAGCAGCTTGAACACAGGGTCTTACGAGCAGTACTTC. Protein: CASSLNTGSYEQYF.

This clone showed up just a few times. CDR3 DNA sequence: TGCGCCAGCAGCTTGGTAGGGGATGGCAATCAGCCCCAGCATTTT. Encoded protein: CASSLVGDGNQPQHF. This chain links TRBV5-1 with TRBJ1-5; tentative D call: TRBD1 (5 bases). Per the germline V gene, CDR1 is SGHRS and CDR2 is YFSETQ. V shed 0 bases and J shed 2 bases, with 9 bases lying between them. The CDR3 is made up of 15 amino acids.

The J gene is TRBJ2-3, the V gene TRBV28; 8 bases are a match to TRBD2. CDR1 is MDHEN, CDR2 SYDVKM, per germline. The CDR3 has 16 residues. J lost 6 bases, V lost 4 bases, and 12 bases had no gene match. CDR3 nucleotides: TGTGCCAGCAGTTCCCTGCGGGGGGCCGCCCCGGATACGCAGTATTTT. This encodes CASSSLRGAAPDTQYF.

The V gene is TRBV5-4, the J gene TRBJ2-7, with 12 bases fitting TRBD2. The CDR3 contains 17 residues. CDR1 and CDR2 (germline): SGHNT, YYREEE (reference sequence). Unmatched junction bases numbered 9, after V lost 0 bases and J lost 5 bases. The CDR3 here is CASSLVASGGARDEQYF. The CDR3 coding sequence is TGTGCCAGCAGCTTGGTAGCTAGCGGGGGGGCGCGAGACGAGCAGTACTTC.